This T cell receptor beta chain was identified during a study of blood T cells in healthy people across ages. Study conclusions and caveats: Across the age range, TCR beta diversity per million T cells fell in a roughly linear way.

CDR3 length: 17 amino acids. Trimming at V came to 2 bases and at J to 4 bases, leaving 8 bases not matched to a gene. Only a few counts were recorded for this clonotype. The target antigen is unknown. A sample-barcoded 5' primer and a J-beta primer mix were used in a second PCR of roughly 7 to 11 cycles. TCRdb re-called the 5' RACE reads with MiXCR, one entry per CDR3 protein. The sample contains under 2,000,000 distinct CDR3 sequences, roughly 49% of which appear only once. Total RNA was isolated from each sample in quantities of at least 6 micrograms. The source of this sequence is a woman aged 40 to 55 in good health. The sequencing input was blood. V usage is TRBV12-3 or TRBV12-4 and J usage is TRBJ2-5; 12 bases match TRBD2. CDR3 sequence (DNA): TGTGCCAGCAGTTTAATTCTAGCGGGGGGGCCCGGAGAGACCCAGTACTTC. This gives the protein CASSLILAGGPGETQYF.